This is a list of T cell receptor beta chains from one sample in a study of T cell repertoires in cytomegalovirus infection. TCRdb processed the reads anew with MiXCR; each CDR3 protein has one entry. The repertoire holds approximately 700,000 distinct CDR3 sequences, 35% seen once, with around 2.8% in the top ten. Input material: PBMCs. The receptor set was obtained from a human donor in good health (CMV status not recorded). Some clones in this sample may be carry-over from other donors' samples. Each CDR3 is given with its conserved first and last residue. A D gene is named only where the DNA matches it firmly. Rows may omit the clone size; those that give it use once, few, many or a size class.

V gene	clone size	J gene	D gene	CDR3 length	CDR3 protein	CDR3 DNA
TRBV28	.	TRBJ1-1	TRBD1	13	CASIKQGPTEAFF	TGTGCCAGCATTAAACAGGGGCCCACTGAAGCTTTCTTT
TRBV28	few	TRBJ1-1	.	14	CASSPPGSYPKAFF	TGTGCCAGCAGCCCCCCCGGATCGTACCCTAAAGCTTTCTTT
TRBV2	.	TRBJ2-7	TRBD2	15	CASRFTSGSSYEQYF	TGTGCCAGCAGGTTTACTAGCGGGAGCTCCTACGAGCAGTACTTC
TRBV20-1	.	TRBJ2-1	TRBD2	19	CSARGRTSGRFRSGGEQFF	TGCAGTGCTAGAGGCCGTACTAGCGGGAGGTTTCGCTCTGGTGGTGAGCAGTTCTTC
TRBV4-1	few	TRBJ2-7	TRBD1	16	CASSQDLGQGSYEQYF	TGCGCCAGCAGCCAAGATCTAGGACAGGGCTCCTACGAGCAGTACTTC
TRBV28	few	TRBJ2-1	TRBD1	13	CAIPGQGYNEQFF	TGTGCCATCCCGGGACAGGGGTACAATGAGCAGTTCTTC
TRBV11-2	.	TRBJ2-3	.	11	CASSHDYTQYF	TGTGCCAGCAGCCATGACTATACGCAGTATTTT
TRBV4-1	many	TRBJ2-1	.	17	CASSLTRTASSYNEQFF	TGCGCCAGCAGCCTGACAAGGACGGCCAGCTCCTACAATGAGCAGTTCTTC
TRBV7-3	.	TRBJ1-2	.	15	CASSPAQITSYGYTF	TGTGCCAGCAGCCCCGCCCAGATTACCTCCTATGGCTACACCTTC
TRBV15	.	TRBJ1-2	TRBD1	14	CATSRRDSGYGYTF	TGTGCCACCAGCCGCAGGGACAGTGGTTATGGCTACACCTTC
TRBV20-1	few	TRBJ2-7	.	14	CSARGQWTSYEQYF	TGCAGTGCTAGAGGACAGTGGACTTCCTACGAGCAGTACTTC
TRBV28	.	TRBJ1-2	.	13	CARKFTGQYGCTF	.
TRBV28	.	TRBJ1-2	.	14	CASRPPREVLGYTF	TGTGCCAGCAGGCCCCCACGGGAGGTATTGGGCTACACCTTC
TRBV11-2	.	TRBJ2-3	.	14	CANSKQADTDTQYF	TGTGCCAACAGCAAACAGGCTGACACAGATACGCAGTATTTT
TRBV10-3	.	TRBJ1-1	.	15	CAIGGGGRGGTEAFF	TGTGCCATCGGAGGGGGGGGCAGAGGAGGCACTGAAGCTTTCTTT
TRBV6-5	.	TRBJ1-5	.	15	CASSRGAGHNQPQHF	TGTGCCAGCAGTCGCGGGGCAGGGCACAATCAGCCCCAGCATTTT
TRBV19	.	TRBJ2-1	TRBD1	17	CASSFLRWDSYYNEQFF	TGTGCCAGTAGTTTCCTCCGGTGGGACAGCTATTACAATGAGCAGTTCTTC
TRBV2	.	TRBJ2-5	.	14	CASSPPQTDPIQYF	TGTGCCAGCAGCCCCCCCCAGACAGATCCAATCCAGTACTTC
TRBV12-3/TRBV12-4	few	TRBJ2-3	.	15	CASRYTGSGTDTQYF	TGTGCCAGCAGGTATACAGGGTCAGGCACAGATACGCAGTATTTT
TRBV27	.	TRBJ2-7	TRBD2	15	CASSPRGGRGYEQYF	TGTGCCAGCAGCCCCCGGGGCGGGAGGGGTTACGAGCAGTACTTC
TRBV14	.	TRBJ2-7	.	15	CASSSRWGASYEQYF	TGTGCCAGCAGCTCTAGGTGGGGGGCGTCCTACGAGCAGTACTTC
TRBV28	.	TRBJ1-2	TRBD1	11	CASSPGTGNTF	TGTGCCAGCAGCCCTGGGACAGGGAACACCTTC
TRBV11-3	.	TRBJ2-1	.	14	CASSLDRPPNEQFF	TGTGCCAGCAGCTTAGACCGCCCCCCCAATGAGCAGTTCTTC
TRBV19	.	TRBJ1-2	.	13	CASSMAGLYGYTF	TGTGCCAGTAGTATGGCCGGGTTATATGGCTACACCTTC
TRBV6-6	.	TRBJ2-6	TRBD1	18	CASSPAAGGLSGANVLTF	TGTGCCAGCTCTCCCGCGGCAGGGGGCTTATCTGGGGCCAACGTCCTGACTTTC
TRBV10-3	.	TRBJ1-5	.	14	CAISESSGDQPQHF	TGTGCCATCAGTGAGTCGTCAGGGGATCAGCCCCAGCATTTT
TRBV20-1	.	TRBJ2-5	.	16	CSASSKSGALRETQYF	TGCAGTGCTAGTTCCAAGTCGGGGGCCCTCAGAGAGACCCAGTACTTC
TRBV20-1	few	TRBJ2-3	TRBD2	15	CSAKRAGEGTDTQYF	TGCAGTGCTAAGAGAGCGGGGGAGGGCACAGATACGCAGTATTTT
TRBV7-9	.	TRBJ2-3	TRBD2	20	CASSLLRLAGGVRATDTQYF	TGTGCCAGCAGCCTCCTCAGACTAGCGGGGGGGGTACGAGCCACAGATACGCAGTATTTT
TRBV6-1	few	TRBJ1-1	.	14	CASSEALAVPEAFF	TGTGCCAGCAGTGAAGCGCTGGCAGTCCCTGAAGCTTTCTTT
TRBV11-2	.	TRBJ2-1	TRBD2	16	CASSPSGGPGGDEQFF	TGTGCCAGCAGCCCAAGCGGGGGCCCGGGCGGGGATGAGCAGTTCTTC
TRBV7-9	medium-sized	TRBJ2-7	TRBD1	14	CASSITGTAYEQYF	TGTGCCAGCAGCATTACCGGGACAGCCTACGAGCAGTACTTC
TRBV25-1	.	TRBJ2-7	.	13	CASGGDSTYEQYF	TGTGCCAGCGGGGGGGACAGCACCTACGAGCAGTACTTC
TRBV19	few	TRBJ2-1	.	14	CASSTWTDYNEQFF	TGTGCCAGTAGTACCTGGACAGACTACAATGAGCAGTTCTTC
TRBV11-1	few	TRBJ2-1	TRBD1	14	CASSAPGTVNEQFF	TGTGCCAGCAGCGCGCCGGGGACAGTCAATGAGCAGTTCTTC
TRBV14	few	TRBJ1-1	.	15	CASSRVQGYSTEAFF	TGTGCCAGCAGCCGAGTCCAGGGATACAGCACTGAAGCTTTCTTT
TRBV28	many	TRBJ1-1	.	15	CASSSYTPRNTEAFF	TGTGCCAGCAGTTCCTATACACCAAGGAACACTGAAGCTTTCTTT
TRBV11-2	few	TRBJ1-3	.	14	CAAEGGNSGNTIYF	TGTGCCGCGGAGGGTGGAAACTCTGGAAACACCATATATTTT
TRBV5-5	.	TRBJ2-1	.	13	CASSRDLMNEQFF	TGTGCCAGCAGCCGGGACCTCATGAATGAGCAGTTCTTC
TRBV4-2	.	TRBJ1-6	.	14	CASRPPTGHSPLHF	TGTGCCAGCAGACCACCGACAGGTCACTCACCCCTCCACTTT
TRBV15	.	TRBJ1-1	.	17	CATSRDRLGGGKTEAFF	TGTGCCACCAGCAGAGACAGGCTTGGCGGCGGGAAGACTGAAGCTTTCTTT
TRBV28	few	TRBJ2-7	TRBD2	15	CASSPTSGKPYEQYF	TGTGCCAGCAGTCCGACTAGCGGGAAACCCTACGAGCAGTACTTC
TRBV7-2	many	TRBJ1-1	TRBD1	16	CASSSRRTGTNTEAFF	TGTGCCAGCAGCTCCCGACGGACAGGGACGAACACTGAAGCTTTCTTT
TRBV28	.	TRBJ1-1	.	16	CASRMVAGDMNTEAFF	TGTGCCAGCAGGATGGTGGCAGGGGACATGAACACTGAAGCTTTCTTT
TRBV4-2	few	TRBJ2-2	.	15	CASSLTREGTGELFF	TGTGCCAGCAGCTTGACCAGGGAAGGGACCGGGGAGCTGTTTTTT
TRBV9	once	TRBJ2-1	TRBD1	15	CASSVGPGGLDEQFF	TGTGCCAGCAGCGTAGGTCCAGGGGGCTTGGATGAGCAGTTCTTC
TRBV7-9	few	TRBJ2-3	TRBD2	17	CASSPKGLALGTDTQYF	TGTGCCAGCAGCCCCAAGGGACTAGCTTTGGGTACAGATACGCAGTATTTT
TRBV11-2	.	TRBJ1-5	.	14	CASSLEGANQPQHF	TGTGCCAGCAGCTTAGAGGGCGCAAATCAGCCCCAGCATTTT
TRBV4-1	once	TRBJ1-3	.	17	CASSQSAQASSGNTIYF	TGCGCCAGCAGCCAATCCGCTCAGGCTTCCTCTGGAAACACCATATATTTT
TRBV4-1	.	TRBJ1-1	.	14	CASSQIRGNTEAFF	TGCGCCAGCAGCCAAATTCGGGGGAACACTGAAGCTTTCTTT